This is a list of T cell receptor beta chains from one sample in a study of blood T cell repertoires in COVID-19. Method: immunoSEQ multiplex PCR; TCRdb's copy keeps in-frame clones and lacks some. This sample carries 90,000 to 150,000 clones, 75% to 90% of them seen once, and the ten largest clones take 7.7%. Specimen: peripheral blood. These receptors originate from a human donor in a cohort sampled during active COVID-19. The CDR3 runs from the conserved cysteine through the conserved F or W. D genes are given only for firm matches. Size tells how often a clone was seen (once, few, many) or the class of an expanded clone, and some rows leave it out.

CDR3 DNA | CDR3 protein | J gene | clone size | D gene | V gene
TGTGCCAGCAATGAGGCCGGAGCGAAGATGAACACTGAAGCTTTCTTT | CASNEAGAKMNTEAFF | TRBJ1-1 | once | . | TRBV27
TGCAGCGTTGAAGGGGAGGTACGGGCGGAGACCCAGTACTTC | CSVEGEVRAETQYF | TRBJ2-5 | . | . | TRBV29-1
TGCGCCAGCAGCCTGGGACTAGCGCACGACGAGCAGTACTTC | CASSLGLAHDEQYF | TRBJ2-7 | . | TRBD2 | TRBV5-1
TGTGCCAGCAGTTACTCCCCGGGACAGGAGGACGAGCAGTACTTC | CASSYSPGQEDEQYF | TRBJ2-7 | . | TRBD1 | TRBV6-5
TGTGCCAGTAGTACTCCGCGACAGGGGAATAATTCACCCCTCCACTTT | CASSTPRQGNNSPLHF | TRBJ1-6 | . | TRBD1 | TRBV19
TGTGCCAGCAGCAAATACAGGGAATACGAGCAGTACTTC | CASSKYREYEQYF | TRBJ2-7 | . | . | TRBV21-1
TGTGCCAGCAGGTACAAGCGGTCCGACGAGCAGTTCTTC | CASRYKRSDEQFF | TRBJ2-1 | . | . | TRBV27
TGCGCCAGCAGTGAAACACCCCGGAGGACAGATACGCAGTATTTT | CASSETPRRTDTQYF | TRBJ2-3 | . | . | TRBV10-2
TGTGCCAGCAGCCCTGGACTAGCGGAGGGGGGTGGGCATAGAGATACGCAGTATTTT | CASSPGLAEGGGHRDTQYF | TRBJ2-3 | . | TRBD2 | TRBV5-4
TGTGCTAGTGGTCCCCGGGGGGCGATGAACACTGAAGCTTTCTTT | CASGPRGAMNTEAFF | TRBJ1-1 | . | . | TRBV12-5
TGTGCCAGCAGTTTGGGGGGAGGGATAACCTACGAGCAGTACTTC | CASSLGGGITYEQYF | TRBJ2-7 | . | TRBD2 | TRBV28
TGTGCCAGCAGCTTGGGACGAGGGAACACTGAAGCTTTCTTT | CASSLGRGNTEAFF | TRBJ1-1 | few | . | TRBV5-5
TGTGCCAGCTCACTAGCGGGAGTTGGGGAGACCCAGTACTTC | CASSLAGVGETQYF | TRBJ2-5 | . | TRBD2 | TRBV18
TGTGCCAGCAGTCCCCAGGGGAACACTGAAGCTTTCTTT | CASSPQGNTEAFF | TRBJ1-1 | few | . | TRBV9
TGTGCCAGCAGTCTGCGGGGAAGTGGGGATACGCAGTATTTT | CASSLRGSGDTQYF | TRBJ2-3 | . | . | TRBV6-5
TGTGCCTGGAGCGACAGGGGAGAGGGCAATCAGCCCCAGCATTTT | CAWSDRGEGNQPQHF | TRBJ1-5 | . | TRBD1 | TRBV30
TGTGCCAGCAGCCAGATTTCTAGGAGGCGGGAAGAGCAGTTCTTC | CASSQISRRREEQFF | TRBJ2-1 | . | . | TRBV3-1/TRBV3-2
TGTGCCAGTAGTATTGACCGGGGGTCGGTCTCTGGGGCCAACGTCCTGACTTTC | CASSIDRGSVSGANVLTF | TRBJ2-6 | once | . | TRBV19
TGTGCCAGCAGGGCAGGGGCGAGAAGCACTGAAGCTTTCTTT | CASRAGARSTEAFF | TRBJ1-1 | . | . | TRBV7-3
TGTGCCAGCAGCTTAGACCCCGGGAATGAGCAGTTCTTC | CASSLDPGNEQFF | TRBJ2-1 | . | . | TRBV7-8
TGTGCCAGCAGTCCGGGACTAGCGGGGGAAGAGACCCAGTACTTC | CASSPGLAGEETQYF | TRBJ2-5 | . | TRBD2 | TRBV2
TGTGCCAGCAGCCTCAGGGGGACCTTCGGGGATAGCAATCAGCCCCAGCATTTT | CASSLRGTFGDSNQPQHF | TRBJ1-5 | . | TRBD1 | TRBV5-6
TGTGCCAGTAGTATAGTGACAGGGGAGACCCAGTACTTC | CASSIVTGETQYF | TRBJ2-5 | . | TRBD1 | TRBV19
TGTGCCAGCAGCAAAGGACAGGGCCATGAGCAGTTCTTC | CASSKGQGHEQFF | TRBJ2-1 | . | . | TRBV21-1
TGTGCCACCAGCAGAGATCAGACTAGCAATGCCTACAATGAGCAGTTCTTC | CATSRDQTSNAYNEQFF | TRBJ2-1 | once | TRBD2 | TRBV15
TGTGCCAGCAGCTTAGTTCGGCCGGGGTACCTACCTGCAGGGGTGGCTAACTATGGCTACACCTTC | CASSLVRPGYLPAGVANYGYTF | TRBJ1-2 | . | . | TRBV7-8
TGTGCCAGCAGTTACAGGGTAGCGGGCATACAAGAGACCCAGTACTTC | CASSYRVAGIQETQYF | TRBJ2-5 | . | TRBD2 | TRBV6-6
TGTGCCAGCACCAATGCGGGGGCGTACGGCTACACCTTC | CASTNAGAYGYTF | TRBJ1-2 | once | . | TRBV28
TGTGCCAGCTCACAAGTATCACAGGGGGCCCTTAGCGAGCAGTACTTC | CASSQVSQGALSEQYF | TRBJ2-7 | few | TRBD1 | TRBV18
TGTGCCAGCAGCGAAAGCAGGAATGAGCAGTTCTTC | CASSESRNEQFF | TRBJ2-1 | . | . | TRBV11-2
TGTGCCAGCAGCTCCCGCGGGGGGGTCAAAAACATTCAGTACTTC | CASSSRGGVKNIQYF | TRBJ2-4 | . | TRBD2 | TRBV5-4
TGTGCCAGCAGCATGGGGCGGGAGTTTCCGGCCCAAGAGACCCAGTACTTC | CASSMGREFPAQETQYF | TRBJ2-5 | . | TRBD2 | TRBV11-3
TGTGCCAGCAGTGAATCAAGGGGAGGGGAAGGCTATGGCTACACCTTC | CASSESRGGEGYGYTF | TRBJ1-2 | few | . | TRBV6-1
TGTGCCAGCAGCACGACAGGGGGCTATGGCTACACCTTC | CASSTTGGYGYTF | TRBJ1-2 | . | TRBD1 | TRBV5-6
TGTGCCAGCAGCGTAGATCCAGGGGGCGGCGAATATGGCTACACCTTC | CASSVDPGGGEYGYTF | TRBJ1-2 | . | TRBD1 | TRBV9
TGTGCCACCAGTGAGGGGGGACAGGGGGAGCGGCCCCAGCATTTT | CATSEGGQGERPQHF | TRBJ1-5 | . | TRBD1 | TRBV24-1